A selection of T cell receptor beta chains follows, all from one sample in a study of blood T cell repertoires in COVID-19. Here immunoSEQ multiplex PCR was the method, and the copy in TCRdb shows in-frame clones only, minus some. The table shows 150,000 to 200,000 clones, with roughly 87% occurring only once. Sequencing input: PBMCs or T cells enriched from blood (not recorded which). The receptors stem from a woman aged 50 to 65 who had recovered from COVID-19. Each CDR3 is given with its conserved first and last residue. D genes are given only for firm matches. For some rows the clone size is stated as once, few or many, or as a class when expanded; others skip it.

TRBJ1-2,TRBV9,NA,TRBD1,CASSRGQGALSNYGYTF,TGTGCCAGCAGCAGAGGGCAGGGGGCCCTTTCTAACTATGGCTACACCTTC
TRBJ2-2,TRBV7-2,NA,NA,CASSRGKAANTGELFF,TGTGCCAGCAGCAGAGGGAAGGCCGCGAACACCGGGGAGCTGTTTTTT
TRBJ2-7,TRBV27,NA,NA,CASSLSPFKAGLAPYDEQYF,TGTGCCAGCAGTTTATCGCCCTTTAAGGCTGGGCTAGCCCCCTACGACGAGCAGTACTTC
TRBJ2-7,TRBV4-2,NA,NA,CASSQERASDYEQYF,TGTGCCAGCAGCCAAGAGAGGGCTAGCGACTACGAGCAGTACTTC
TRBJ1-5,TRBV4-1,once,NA,CASSQVTSLSNQPQHF,TGCGCCAGCAGCCAAGTGACAAGTCTCAGCAATCAGCCCCAGCATTTT
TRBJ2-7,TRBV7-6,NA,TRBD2,CASSLDPSGAYEQYF,TGTGCCAGCAGCTTAGATCCTAGCGGCGCCTACGAGCAGTACTTC
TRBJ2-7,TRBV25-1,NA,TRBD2,CASSGTSGRIAYEQYF,TGTGCCAGCAGTGGGACTAGCGGGAGGATCGCCTACGAGCAGTACTTC
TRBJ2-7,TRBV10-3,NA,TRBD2,CAISAGAGAVYEQYF,TGTGCCATCAGTGCAGGAGCGGGAGCGGTCTACGAGCAGTACTTC
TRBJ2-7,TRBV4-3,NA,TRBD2,CASSQATSGRADEQYF,TGCGCCAGCAGCCAAGCGACTAGCGGGAGGGCCGACGAGCAGTACTTC
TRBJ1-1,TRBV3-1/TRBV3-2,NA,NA,CASSHGANTEAFF,TGTGCCAGCAGCCACGGAGCGAACACTGAAGCTTTCTTT
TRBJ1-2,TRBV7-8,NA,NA,CASSFHLEGADGYTF,TGTGCCAGCAGCTTCCACTTGGAAGGGGCCGACGGCTACACCTTC
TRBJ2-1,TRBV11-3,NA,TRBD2,CASSLGVRLAGRYNEQFF,TGTGCCAGCAGCTTAGGCGTTCGACTAGCGGGACGTTACAATGAGCAGTTCTTC
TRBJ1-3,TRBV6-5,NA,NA,CASSFGAHSGNTIYF,TGTGCCAGCAGTTTCGGAGCTCACTCTGGAAACACCATATATTTT